The 26 T cell receptor beta chains in this list originate from one sample, sequenced in a study of identical twins. TCRdb processed the 5' RACE reads anew with MiXCR; each CDR3 protein has one entry. The table includes approximately 630,000 distinct CDR3 sequences, 7.1% detected once. The same sample was also studied in work on yellow fever vaccine responses in identical twins.

Sequenced input: PBMCs. Receptor source: a woman between 18 and 30 years old in good health.

V usage is TRBV29-1 and J usage is TRBJ2-1, with 10 bases matching TRBD1. J gave up 7 bases and V 7 bases, and 16 bases lay outside the gene matches. Germline-derived CDR1 and CDR2 are SQVTM and ANQGSEA. The CDR3 length is 16 residues. The CDR3 DNA is TGCAGCGCCTGGGGTTCCGGGACAGGGGCGGAAAATGAGCAGTTCTTC. Amino acid sequence: CSAWGSGTGAENEQFF.

This clonotype was counted many times. V usage is TRBV20-1 and J usage is TRBJ2-3; TRBD2 aligns across 9 bases. From germline, CDR1 is DFQATT and CDR2 SNEGSKA (reference sequence). The length of the CDR3 is 16 residues. J was trimmed by 4 bases and V by 4 bases; bases with no gene match: 12. The CDR3 protein is CSAIPPGLALADTQYF. The CDR3, as DNA: TGCAGTGCTATACCACCGGGACTAGCCTTAGCAGATACGCAGTATTTT.

CDR3 residues: CASSESSGGRSYEQYF. CDR3 nucleotide sequence: TGCGCCAGCAGTGAGTCAAGCGGGGGTCGGTCCTACGAGCAGTACTTC. V gene TRBV10-2 combines with J gene TRBJ2-7; 8 bases align to TRBD2. Germline-derived CDR1 and CDR2 are WSHSY and SAAADI. This CDR3 region has 16 residues. The V and J ends lost 0 bases and 1 base, in that order; junction bases with no gene match: 5.

This clonotype was counted ten times or more. At one end, the junction sequence differs from germline, possibly due to a read error. The chain recombines TRBV12-3 or TRBV12-4 with TRBJ1-1; the D gene is possibly TRBD1 (6 bases). CDR3 size: 14 residues. CDR3 nucleotides: TGTGCAAGCAGTTTCGGGAGGGGGATCACTGAAGCTTTCTTT. It translates to CASSFGRGITEAFF.

This sequence joins TRBV6-1 and TRBJ2-1; D is possibly TRBD2 (6 bases). Germline CDR1 reads MNHNS; CDR2 reads SASEGT. The V end was cut by 2 bases, the J end by 3 bases, with 14 bases between. This CDR3 has 16 residues. The CDR3 DNA reads TGTGCCAGCAGTGAATATACGGGGGTTCTCTACAATGAGCAGTTCTTC. This sequence encodes CASSEYTGVLYNEQFF.

This clonotype was seen a handful of times. V gene TRBV3-1 combines with J gene TRBJ1-1; D perhaps matches TRBD1 (6 bases). CDR1 and CDR2 (germline): LGHDT, YNNKEL (reference sequence). The V end was cut by 0 bases, the J end by 3 bases, with 14 bases between. The CDR3 contains 16 residues. The CDR3 loop reads CASSQDPQGMDTEAFF. For the CDR3, the DNA is TGTGCCAGCAGCCAAGACCCCCAGGGGATGGACACTGAAGCTTTCTTT.

This clonotype came up many times. V is TRBV6-2 or TRBV6-3 and J is TRBJ1-1; D is unclear. From germline, CDR1 is MNHEY and CDR2 SVGEGT. Trimming removed 2 bases from V and 1 base from J, with 5 bases in between. This CDR3 is built from 13 residues. The CDR3 is CASSYSRNTEAFF. CDR3 DNA sequence: TGTGCCAGCAGTTACAGCCGGAACACTGAAGCTTTCTTT.

The table lists this clonotype with a few counts. This chain's CDR3 is CASSLLGASGRETQYF. DNA for the CDR3: TGTGCCAGCAGTTTGCTTGGGGCTAGCGGGCGTGAGACCCAGTACTTC. J is TRBJ2-5 and V is TRBV12-3 or TRBV12-4; 8 nucleotides match TRBD2. The V gene end was trimmed by 3 bases and the J gene end by 5 bases; junction bases not matched to a gene: 11. This CDR3 spans 16 amino acids.

This clonotype was recorded a few times. V and J are TRBV7-6 and TRBJ1-5, with TRBD1 identical over 12 bases. The V gene's germline CDR1 is SGHVS and CDR2 FNYEAQ. V trimming: 5 bases; J trimming: 7 bases; junction bases outside the gene matches: 12. This CDR3 spans 17 amino acids. This CDR3 reads CASSPGTGGLIRQPQHF. The CDR3 nucleotides read TGTGCCAGCAGCCCAGGGACAGGGGGCCTCATAAGGCAGCCCCAGCATTTT. The variable domain in full, completed from reference TRBV7-6 and TRBJ1-5, reads GAGVSQSPRYKVTKRGQDVALRCDPISGHVSLYWYRQALGQGPEFLTYFNYEAQQDKSGLPNDRFSAERPEGSISTLTIQRTEQRDSAMYRCASSPGTGGLIRQPQHFGDGTRLSIL.

This clonotype has ten or more counts. This chain joins TRBV29-1 and TRBJ1-4; a possible D gene is TRBD1 (5 bases). CDR1 and CDR2 (germline): SQVTM, ANQGSEA. Between the trimmed V and J ends, which lost 5 bases and 4 bases, there was a span of 17 bases. The CDR3 is 15 amino acids. The CDR3 region is CSVTGRGAINEKLFF. Written as DNA, the CDR3 is TGCAGCGTTACCGGACGCGGGGCCATTAATGAAAAACTGTTTTTT.

V gene TRBV7-9 combines with J gene TRBJ1-1, with D perhaps TRBD1 (5 bases). The CDR3 sequence is 14 residues long. V lost 7 bases and J 1 base, leaving 13 bases between the germline ends. Germline loops: CDR1 SEHNR, CDR2 FQNEAQ (reference sequence). CDR3 sequence: CASIELGENTEAFF. DNA of the CDR3: TGTGCCAGCATCGAGCTGGGGGAGAACACTGAAGCTTTCTTT.

The rearrangement joins TRBV3-1 to TRBJ2-7; 10 bases align to TRBD1. Germline CDR1 reads LGHDT; CDR2 reads YNNKEL (reference sequence). V shed 3 bases, J shed 3 bases, and the junction held 2 bases outside the gene matches. This CDR3 has 14 residues. In DNA form, the CDR3 reads TGTGCCAGCAGCCACGGGACAGGGGACTACGAGCAGTACTTC. Encoded protein: CASSHGTGDYEQYF.

This clonotype was seen a few times. DNA for the CDR3: TGTGCCAGCAGTTTTACAGGGGGTGACGAGCAGTACGTC. This translates into CASSFTGGDEQYV. This chain joins TRBV28 and TRBJ2-7; 8 nucleotides match TRBD1. Germline V CDR1 and CDR2: MDHEN, SYDVKM. The CDR3 is 13 residues long. V dropped 3 bases and J dropped 5; count of bases not matched to a gene: 3.

Notes on this clonotype: This may stem from a read error, because a much larger clone lies one nucleotide away. The chain has TRBV7-8 and TRBJ2-7; TRBD2 matches at 11 bases. In germline, CDR1 is SGHVS, CDR2 FQNEAQ. V shed 5 bases and J 4 bases; nucleotides not matched to a gene: 10. This CDR3 contains 16 residues. Here the CDR3 reads CASSVTSGSLKYEQYF. The CDR3 bases are TGTGCCAGCAGCGTAACTAGCGGGAGCCTTAAATACGAGCAGTACTTC.

This clonotype was seen more than once but under ten times. The chain joins TRBV7-8 to TRBJ2-7; 9 positions agree with TRBD2. With V trimmed by 1 base and J by 7 bases, 5 bases remained unmatched. CDR3 length equals 14 residues. CDR1 and CDR2 from the germline V gene are SGHVS and FQNEAQ. In DNA form, the CDR3 reads TGTGCCAGCAGCTTAGGCGGGGGGGGCCGGGAGCAGTACGTC. This codes for CASSLGGGGREQYV.

This clonotype has ten or more counts. The rearrangement uses TRBV5-6 and TRBJ2-5; 10 nucleotides align to TRBD2. V shed 2 bases, J shed 1 base, and the junction held 5 bases outside the gene matches. The CDR3 totals 16 residues. CDR1 and CDR2 from the germline V gene are SGHDT and YYEEEE. CDR3 bases: TGTGCCAGCAGCTTCCTACTAGCGGGGACCCAAGAGACCCAGTACTTC. Residues: CASSFLLAGTQETQYF.

The chain combines TRBV6-5 with TRBJ2-7, with 8 bases that match TRBD2. The CDR3 extends over 16 amino acids. Germline trimming cut 2 bases from V and 5 bases from J; bases unmatched to any gene: 11. Germline V gene sequence: CDR1 MNHEY, CDR2 SVGAGI. The CDR3 region has the DNA TGTGCCAGCAGTTACCTTGCCGGGAGGGCCAATGACGAGCAGTACTTC. The encoded protein is CASSYLAGRANDEQYF.

The chain combines TRBV12-3 or TRBV12-4 with TRBJ2-1; 11 bases match TRBD2. J gave up 10 bases and V 3 bases, and 11 bases lay outside the gene matches. This CDR3 spans 16 amino acids. CDR3 nucleotide sequence: TGTGCCAGCAGTTTGTTAGCGGGGGGGCCGTCGGGGGAGCAGTTCTTC. Translated: CASSLLAGGPSGEQFF.

This clonotype has just a few counts. CDR3 residues: CASRARGWDQPQHF. CDR3 DNA: TGTGCCAGCAGAGCGAGGGGCTGGGATCAGCCCCAGCATTTT. This chain connects TRBV6-2 or TRBV6-3 to TRBJ1-5; D is perhaps TRBD1 (5 bases). V was trimmed by 6 bases and J by 5 bases, leaving 14 bases between them. This CDR3 is built from 14 residues. Germline assignment: CDR1 MNHEY and CDR2 SVGEGT.

This clonotype showed up just a few times. The chain combines TRBV10-3 with TRBJ2-1; TRBD1 is a possible D gene (5 bases). This CDR3 region has 15 residues. The germline V and J ends were trimmed by 4 bases and 0 bases, with 10 bases remaining between them. The germline V gene encodes CDR1 ENHRY and CDR2 SYGVKD. The CDR3 nucleotides read TGTGCCATCAGTGGACAGACCAGCTCCTACAATGAGCAGTTCTTC. It specifies CAISGQTSSYNEQFF.

This chain connects TRBV19 to TRBJ1-1, with D possibly TRBD1 on 5 matching bases. The CDR3 covers 14 residues. From germline, CDR1 is LNHDA and CDR2 SQIVND (reference sequence). Trimming left V 5 bases short and J 4 bases short, with 14 bases between. CDR3 nucleotide sequence: TGTGCCAGTAGTCCGACGGGGAGGGGCACTGAAGCTTTCTTT. Protein product: CASSPTGRGTEAFF.

In this sample, this clonotype turned up many times. J is TRBJ1-3 and V is TRBV7-8; D call uncertain. The CDR3 covers 14 residues. Trimming took 6 bases from V and 3 from J, leaving 12 bases between them. Germline V gene lookup returns CDR1 SGHVS and CDR2 FQNEAQ. CDR3 protein: CASSFTGGGNTIYF. CDR3 bases: TGTGCCAGCAGTTTCACGGGAGGTGGAAACACCATATATTTT. Looking up the rest from reference TRBV7-8 and TRBJ1-3 gives the full variable domain: GAGVSQSPRYKVAKRGQDVALRCDPISGHVSLFWYQQALGQGPEFLTYFQNEAQLDKSGLPSDRFFAERPEGSVSTLKIQRTQQEDSAVYLCASSFTGGGNTIYFGEGSWLTVV.

This clonotype was seen more than once but under ten times. The V gene is TRBV28, the J gene TRBJ2-7, with TRBD1 matching over 10 bases. The CDR3 length is 15 residues. Germline loops: CDR1 MDHEN, CDR2 SYDVKM. V gave up 4 bases and J gave up 7 bases; unmatched junction bases: 10. CDR3 region: CASSSRDRGSVEQYF. CDR3 bases: TGTGCCAGCAGTTCCCGGGACAGGGGTTCAGTAGAGCAGTACTTC.

The J gene is TRBJ2-1, the V gene TRBV18, with D possibly matching TRBD2 (6 bases). This CDR3 spans 17 amino acids. Trimming cost V 5 bases and J 0 bases, with 17 bases left between them. Germline V gives CDR1 KGHSH, CDR2 LQKENI. Here the CDR3 DNA reads TGTGCCAGCTCATCTAAACGGGAGTATAGCTCCTACAATGAGCAGTTCTTC. Translation: CASSSKREYSSYNEQFF.

This clonotype was observed a few times. The chain recombines TRBV5-1 with TRBJ2-7, with 14 bases fitting TRBD2. The CDR3 totals 15 residues. Germline CDR1 is SGHRS and CDR2 is YFSETQ. V shed 4 bases, J shed 6 bases, and the junction held 6 bases outside the gene matches. DNA of the CDR3: TGCGCCAGCAGCGGGACTAGCGGGAGCTTTGCCGAGCAGTACTTC. Encoded protein: CASSGTSGSFAEQYF.

This clonotype showed up many times. The chain combines TRBV7-9 with TRBJ2-1, with D perhaps TRBD2 (7 bases). Germline values: CDR1 SEHNR, CDR2 FQNEAQ (reference sequence). Trimming pared 0 bases from V and 5 bases from J, leaving 17 bases between. This CDR3 is 17 amino acids long. The CDR3 sequence: CASSLAGGLGIDNEQFF. Written as DNA, the CDR3 is TGTGCCAGCAGCTTAGCGGGGGGGCTTGGTATCGACAATGAGCAGTTCTTC.